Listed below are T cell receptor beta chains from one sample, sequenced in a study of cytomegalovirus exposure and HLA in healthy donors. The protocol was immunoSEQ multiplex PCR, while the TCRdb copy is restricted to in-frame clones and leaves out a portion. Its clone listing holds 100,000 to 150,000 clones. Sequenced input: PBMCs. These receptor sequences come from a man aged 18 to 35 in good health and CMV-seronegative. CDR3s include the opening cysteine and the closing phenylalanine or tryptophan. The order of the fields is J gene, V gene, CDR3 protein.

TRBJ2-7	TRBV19	CASSMDILAEGSYEQYF
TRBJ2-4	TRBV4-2	CASSPGGLAKNIQYF
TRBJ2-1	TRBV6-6	CASSYSWTSDFDEQFF
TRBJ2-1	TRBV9	CASTHGSGGTNNEQFF
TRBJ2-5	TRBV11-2	CASSLDPASGMRETQYF
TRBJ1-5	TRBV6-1	CASSVLQGVGNQPQHF
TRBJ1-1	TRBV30	CAWSQWGSGENTEAFF
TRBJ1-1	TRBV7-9	CASLRNTEAFF
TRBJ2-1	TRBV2	CASSPTGTSGYNEQFF
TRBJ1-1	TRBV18	CASSPRTAMNTEAFF
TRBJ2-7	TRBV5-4	CASSNPLAATYEQYF
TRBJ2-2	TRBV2	CASSQDRGEYTGELFF
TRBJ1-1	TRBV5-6	CASSLLAAEAFF
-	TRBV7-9	CASSSGSDYEQYF
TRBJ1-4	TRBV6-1	CASSGAPNEKLFF
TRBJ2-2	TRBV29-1	CSVAWRGEYPGELFF
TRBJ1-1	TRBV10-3	CAISEGWSGGALNTEAFF
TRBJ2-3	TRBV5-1	CASSSYPEAGLAGPDTQYF